This T cell receptor (beta chain) stems from a study of blood T cell repertoires in COVID-19. Study at large: There were acute and convalescent COVID-19 samples, and they came from the United States, Italy and Spain.

Authors' methods: Quantification of nucleated cells was approximated via reference gene primer amplification. Clones were sequenced by immunoSEQ multiplex PCR, and TCRdb holds only the in-frame ones, with some missing. V and J calls and clone size are those listed in that table; D and trimming were worked out from the DNA. This sample yields over 75,000 clones, of which about 77% are seen a single time; 16% belongs to the top ten. The germline V gene has CDR1 SGHDN and CDR2 FVKESK. The CDR3 has 14 amino acids. J gave up 8 bases and V 4 bases, and 4 bases lay outside the gene matches. The rearrangement joins TRBV14 to TRBJ1-4; TRBD1 agrees at 10 bases. The sequenced sample consisted of peripheral blood. The TCR sequence derives from a human donor in a cohort sampled during active COVID-19. Here the CDR3 DNA reads TGTGCCAGCAGCCCGGACAGGGGGGGAGAAAAACTGTTTTTT. Its translation is CASSPDRGGEKLFF.